The present T cell receptor (beta chain) was sequenced within a study of T cell clonotyping in hematopoietic cell transplantation. Findings and caveats of the study: Pathologically expanded recipient clonotypes increased progressively from day 30 to day 180 as diversity fell. Broader posttransplant TCR repertoire diversity was predicted by graft donor and pretransplant recipient Inverse Simpson Index values. No sorting was done, leaving CD4 and CD8 contributions mixed. Few recipient clonotypes overlapped donors; over 95% were de novo at given depth.

This clone was picked up one time. Its antigen remains unknown. Sequenced by immunoSEQ multiplex PCR; TCRdb stores in-frame clones only, minus some. The sample consists of 2,000 to 2,500 clones, about 93% of them appearing once. CDR1 is SGHAT and CDR2 is FQNNGV in the germline V gene. The CDR3 runs to 13 residues. V lost 4 bases and J lost 8, with 14 bases in between. The source material was peripheral blood mononuclear cells. The chain combines TRBV11-2 with TRBJ1-2; D remains unclear. This TCR came from a man aged 50-60 years in good health. Some clones in this sample may be carry-over from other donors' samples. The CDR3 DNA sequence: TGTGCCAGCAGCTACACCCCCCTAGGGGGCTACACCTTC. Protein product: CASSYTPLGGYTF. The variable domain in full, with the rest retrieved from reference TRBV11-2 and TRBJ1-2, is EAGVAQSPRYKIIEKRQSVAFWCNPISGHATLYWYQQILGQGPKLLIQFQNNGVVDDSQLPKDRFSAERLKGVDSTLKIQPAKLEDSAVYLCASSYTPLGGYTFGSGTRLTVV.